This T cell receptor (beta chain) was profiled in a study of T cells after posttransplantation cyclophosphamide. Findings of the study overall: Recipient CMV seropositivity and CMV reactivation strongly tracked TRB clonality.

Turning to this clone: Its antigen is as yet unknown.

Treatment was busulfan-fludarabine conditioning, a marrow graft, and cyclophosphamide on days +3 and +4. The repertoire was sequenced with immunoSEQ multiplex PCR; TCRdb's copy has only in-frame clones and lacks some. This sample carries just under 20,000 clones, roughly 87% of them seen once, and the ten largest clones take 6% to 8%. The V gene end was trimmed by 7 bases and the J gene end by 11 bases; junction bases not matched to a gene: 7. CDR1 and CDR2 from the germline V gene are MGHDK and SYGVNS. The CDR3 covers 11 residues. V is TRBV25-1 and J is TRBJ1-1; 7 positions match TRBD1. The source material was PBMCs, sampled after allogeneic stem cell transplant with posttransplant cyclophosphamide. The receptor comes from a female patient in her forties who received an allogeneic stem cell transplant from a related donor, was CMV-positive, and had no GVHD. T cells may partly derive from the graft donor. This CDR3 reads CASTDRLRAFF. The CDR3, as DNA: TGTGCCAGCACGGACAGGTTAAGGGCTTTCTTT.